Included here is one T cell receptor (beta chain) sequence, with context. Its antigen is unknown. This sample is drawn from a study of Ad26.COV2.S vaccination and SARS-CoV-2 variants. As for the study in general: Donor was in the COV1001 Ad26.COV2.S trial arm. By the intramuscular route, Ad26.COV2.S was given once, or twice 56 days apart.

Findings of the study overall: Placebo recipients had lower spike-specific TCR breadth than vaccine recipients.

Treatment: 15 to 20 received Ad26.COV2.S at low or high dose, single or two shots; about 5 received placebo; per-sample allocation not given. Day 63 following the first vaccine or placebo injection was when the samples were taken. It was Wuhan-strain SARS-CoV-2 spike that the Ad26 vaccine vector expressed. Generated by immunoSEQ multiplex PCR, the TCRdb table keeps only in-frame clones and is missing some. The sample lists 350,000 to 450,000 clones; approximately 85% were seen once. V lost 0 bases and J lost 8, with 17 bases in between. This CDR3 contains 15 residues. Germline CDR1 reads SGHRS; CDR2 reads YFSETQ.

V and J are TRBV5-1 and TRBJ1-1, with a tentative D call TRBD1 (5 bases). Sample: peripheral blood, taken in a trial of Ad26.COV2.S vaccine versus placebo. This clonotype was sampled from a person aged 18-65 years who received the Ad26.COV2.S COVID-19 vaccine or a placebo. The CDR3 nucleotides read TGCGCCAGCAGCTTGGGGGGGGACCCAGGTAAGGAAGCTTTCTTT. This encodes CASSLGGDPGKEAFF.